These 28 T cell receptor beta chains were all obtained from the same sample, sequenced in a study of blood T cell repertoires in COVID-19. Assay used: immunoSEQ multiplex PCR; TCRdb lists only in-frame clones, some missing. The top ten hold roughly 2.5% of the sample, which has about 110,000 clones, roughly 88% seen once. Source material: peripheral blood. These receptors all stem from a human donor in a cohort sampled during active COVID-19.

The rearrangement joins TRBV7-3 to TRBJ1-2; 9 bases align to TRBD1. CDR1 is SGHTA and CDR2 is FQGTGA in the germline V gene. The ends lost 2 bases at V and 6 bases at J; junction bases unmatched: 7. The CDR3 sequence is 15 residues long. The CDR3 sequence is CASSLSGTGLNGYTF. CDR3 in DNA: TGTGCCAGCAGCTTATCCGGGACAGGGCTTAATGGCTACACCTTC.

This clone was counted only a few times. The chain combines TRBV4-1 with TRBJ1-6; D remains unclear. This CDR3 has 17 residues. Looked up from germline, CDR1 is MGHRA and CDR2 is YSYEKL. V was clipped by 1 base and J by 0 bases, with 10 bases between them. CDR3 amino acids: CASSQGEQSSYNSPLHF. The CDR3 DNA reads as TGCGCCAGCAGCCAAGGGGAGCAGAGCTCCTATAATTCACCCCTCCACTTT.

This rearrangement joins TRBV9 to TRBJ2-3; no clear D gene. The V gene's germline CDR1 is SGDLS and CDR2 YYNGEE. Trimming took off 0 bases at V and 0 bases at J, with 8 bases between the two ends. CDR3 length equals 15 residues. Written as DNA, the CDR3 is TGTGCCAGCAGCGTAGGGAGTACTAGCACAGATACGCAGTATTTT. It translates to CASSVGSTSTDTQYF.

The chain links TRBV10-3 to TRBJ2-5, with TRBD1 matching 7 bases. Trimming took 4 bases from V and 2 from J; bases not matched to a gene: 1. CDR1 and CDR2 (germline): ENHRY, SYGVKD. This CDR3 has 13 amino acids. In DNA form, the CDR3 reads TGTGCCATCAGTGGACAGGGACAAGAGACCCAGTACTTC. It yields the protein CAISGQGQETQYF.

This chain connects TRBV3-1 (or the pseudogene TRBV3-2) to TRBJ2-3, with TRBD2 matching over 10 bases. V shed 1 base, J shed 0 bases, and the junction held 10 bases outside the gene matches. Germline loops: CDR1 LGHDT, CDR2 YNNKEL (reference sequence). The CDR3 has 19 amino acids. CDR3 region: CASSQAPYSGRPSTDTQYF. The CDR3 nucleotides are TGTGCCAGCAGCCAAGCCCCTTATAGCGGGAGGCCCAGCACAGATACGCAGTATTTT.

V is TRBV7-8 and J is TRBJ2-2; a weak D match, TRBD1 (6 bases). CDR1 SGHVS and CDR2 FQNEAQ come from the germline V gene. Trimming stripped 0 bases from V and 1 base from J, with 15 bases between. CDR3 length: 18 residues. The CDR3 region is CASSLAADEDRNTGELFF. The CDR3 DNA is TGTGCCAGCAGCTTAGCGGCCGACGAGGACAGGAACACCGGGGAGCTGTTTTTT.

The V and J genes are TRBV6-6 and TRBJ1-1, with D unresolved. Trimming pared 0 bases from V and 1 base from J, leaving 6 bases between. From germline, CDR1 is MNHNY and CDR2 SVGAGI (reference sequence). This CDR3 has 14 amino acids. In DNA, the CDR3 is TGTGCCAGCAGTTACTCCGCAGGGAACACTGAAGCTTTCTTT. It translates to CASSYSAGNTEAFF.

This chain joins TRBV7-9 and TRBJ2-7, with D uncertain. Germline CDR1 reads SEHNR; CDR2 reads FQNEAQ (reference sequence). This CDR3 contains 12 residues. V was clipped by 1 base and J by 7 bases, with 8 bases between them. CDR3 amino acids: CASSLGRPEQYF. The CDR3 DNA reads TGTGCCAGCAGCTTAGGGCGGCCGGAGCAGTACTTC.

The chain carries TRBV27 and TRBJ1-1; the D is unclear. Germline CDR1 and CDR2: MNHEY and SMNVEV (reference sequence). This CDR3 contains 13 residues. The germline V and J ends were trimmed by 1 base and 2 bases, with 5 bases remaining between them. The CDR3 sequence: CASSLLLNTEAFF. As DNA, the CDR3 is TGTGCCAGCAGTTTATTACTAAACACTGAAGCTTTCTTT.

The rearrangement links TRBV29-1 to TRBJ1-3, with D unclear. The CDR3 length is 12 residues. The V end was cut by 2 bases, the J end by 3 bases, with 5 bases between. The germline V gene has CDR1 SQVTM and CDR2 ANQGSEA. CDR3 amino acids: CSVERGGNTIYF. DNA of the CDR3: TGCAGCGTTGAACGGGGTGGAAACACCATATATTTT.

The chain carries TRBV6-6 and TRBJ1-5, with D unclear. Trimming cost V 8 bases and J 5 bases, with 13 bases left between them. This CDR3 contains 13 residues. Germline-derived CDR1 and CDR2 are MNHNY and SVGAGI (reference sequence). The CDR3 loop reads CASSDPAHQPQHF. The CDR3 coding sequence is TGTGCCAGCTCCGACCCAGCGCATCAGCCCCAGCATTTT.

The chain carries TRBV28 and TRBJ1-4, with TRBD1 as a possible D gene (6 bases). The length of the CDR3 is 15 residues. The germline CDR1 and CDR2 sequences are MDHEN and SYDVKM. V was pared by 5 bases and J by 4 bases, with 14 bases between. DNA for the CDR3: TGTGCCAGCAGTCCCACAGGGCCGAGTAATGAAAAACTGTTTTTT. Translated, it gives CASSPTGPSNEKLFF. Drawing the rest from reference TRBV28 and TRBJ1-4, the complete variable domain is DVKVTQSSRYLVKRTGEKVFLECVQDMDHENMFWYRQDPGLGLRLIYFSYDVKMKEKGDIPEGYSVSREKKERFSLILESASTNQTSMYLCASSPTGPSNEKLFFGSGTQLSVL.

J is TRBJ2-7 and V is TRBV6-5; possibly TRBD2 for D (5 bases). V was trimmed by 5 bases and J by 2 bases, leaving 13 bases between them. The CDR3 totals 14 residues. From germline, CDR1 is MNHEY and CDR2 SVGAGI. The CDR3: CASSRRTGTYEQYF. For the CDR3, the DNA is TGTGCCAGCAGTCGGCGGACGGGAACCTACGAGCAGTACTTC.

A single count supports this clone. The chain joins TRBV7-2 to TRBJ1-6; D call uncertain. Between the trimmed V and J ends, which lost 5 bases and 7 bases, there was a span of 18 bases. The CDR3 extends over 16 amino acids. Per the germline V gene, CDR1 is SGHTA and CDR2 is FQGNSA. The CDR3 DNA is TGTGCCAGCAGCGCGAGTTCCGGGATGGGGAATTCACCCCTCCACTTT. This codes for CASSASSGMGNSPLHF.

This clone was seen a single time. The V gene is TRBV6-5, the J gene TRBJ2-1; 7 bases are shared with TRBD2. V lost 5 bases and J lost 6; bases outside the gene matches: 10. Looked up from germline, CDR1 is MNHEY and CDR2 is SVGAGI. The CDR3 covers 15 residues. CDR3 protein: CASSPTSPWPNEQFF. The CDR3 nucleotides are TGTGCCAGCAGTCCGACTAGCCCTTGGCCCAATGAGCAGTTCTTC.

This rearrangement joins TRBV11-2 to TRBJ2-7; D unresolved. The CDR3 is 11 amino acids. V lost 11 bases and J 5 bases, leaving 13 bases between the germline ends. The germline V gene has CDR1 SGHAT and CDR2 FQNNGV. CDR3 sequence (DNA): TGTGCCTGCGGCCCCGGCCACGAGCAGTACTTC. This sequence encodes CACGPGHEQYF.

V usage is TRBV7-6 and J usage is TRBJ1-2; weak D call: TRBD1 (6 bases). CDR1 and CDR2 (germline): SGHVS, FNYEAQ. The CDR3 loop spans 15 amino acids. V lost 5 bases, J lost 3 bases, and 16 bases lay in between. The CDR3 loop reads CASSGGQSPYYGYTF. CDR3 coding DNA: TGTGCCAGCAGCGGTGGACAGTCTCCTTACTATGGCTACACCTTC.

The rearrangement links TRBV29-1 to TRBJ2-7, with D possibly being TRBD2 (6 bases). Germline-derived CDR1 and CDR2 are SQVTM and ANQGSEA. CDR3 length equals 12 residues. Trimming left V 6 bases short and J 1 base short, with 10 bases between. CDR3 in amino acids: CSVAGTSYEQYF. The CDR3 nucleotides are TGCAGCGTCGCCGGGACTTCCTACGAGCAGTACTTC.

This sequence joins TRBV6-1 and TRBJ2-2, with a weak D call TRBD1 (6 bases). This CDR3 comprises 16 residues. Trimming removed 0 bases at V and 1 base at J, with 9 bases between. The germline gives CDR1 MNHNS, CDR2 SASEGT. CDR3 DNA: TGTGCCAGCAGTGAAGCGTTCAGGGGGAACACCGGGGAGCTGTTTTTT. Translated, it gives CASSEAFRGNTGELFF.

The rearrangement links TRBV20-1 to TRBJ2-7; D unclear. The V gene's germline CDR1 is DFQATT and CDR2 SNEGSKA (reference sequence). The CDR3 has 13 amino acids. V was cut by 3 bases and J by 0 bases, with 9 bases left in between. The CDR3 nucleotides read TGCAGTGCTAGTGCACAGAACTCCTACGAGCAGTACTTC. This encodes CSASAQNSYEQYF.

The chain couples TRBV19 to TRBJ2-7, with 7 bases lining up with TRBD1. CDR3 size: 13 residues. Germline V gene data show CDR1 as LNHDA and CDR2 as SQIVND (reference sequence). Germline trimming cut 8 bases from V and 2 bases from J; bases unmatched to any gene: 6. Here the CDR3 reads CASQGVKAYEQYF. In nucleotides, the CDR3 is TGTGCCAGTCAGGGGGTAAAGGCCTACGAGCAGTACTTC.

The V call is TRBV27, the J call TRBJ1-3; the D gene is possibly TRBD1 (6 bases). The CDR3 spans 14 residues. CDR1 and CDR2 from the germline V gene are MNHEY and SMNVEV (reference sequence). V lost 6 bases and J lost 0, with 9 bases in between. The CDR3 bases are TGTGCCAGCAGCCCGACAGGCTCTGGAAACACCATATATTTT. Amino acid sequence: CASSPTGSGNTIYF.

The J gene is TRBJ1-4, the V gene TRBV29-1; 8 nucleotides line up with TRBD1. The CDR3 has 12 residues. Trimming at V came to 6 bases and at J to 6 bases, leaving 3 bases not matched to a gene. Germline values: CDR1 SQVTM, CDR2 ANQGSEA. CDR3 in DNA: TGCAGCGTCCAGGGGGCGGATGAAAAACTGTTTTTT. Protein product: CSVQGADEKLFF.

The V gene is TRBV7-9, the J gene TRBJ2-7; a weak D match, TRBD1 (5 bases). The germline V gene has CDR1 SEHNR and CDR2 FQNEAQ (reference sequence). V lost 1 base and J lost 2, with 9 bases in between. This CDR3 has 14 amino acids. The CDR3 sequence: CASSLGGITYEQYF. For the CDR3, the DNA is TGTGCCAGCAGCTTAGGGGGCATCACCTACGAGCAGTACTTC. Drawing the rest from reference TRBV7-9 and TRBJ2-7, the complete variable domain is DTGVSQNPRHKITKRGQNVTFRCDPISEHNRLYWYRQTLGQGPEFLTYFQNEAQLEKSRLLSDRFSAERPKGSFSTLEIQRTEQGDSAMYLCASSLGGITYEQYFGPGTRLTVT.

This clone was seen a few times. The rearrangement links TRBV27 to TRBJ2-2; D may be TRBD2 (6 bases). Trimming shortened V by 6 bases and J by 6 bases, and 11 bases separated the two germline ends. Germline-derived CDR1 and CDR2 are MNHEY and SMNVEV (reference sequence). The CDR3 has 13 residues. The DNA for the CDR3 is TGTGCCAGCAGACCTGCGGGGTCCGGGGAGCTGTTTTTT. Amino acid sequence: CASRPAGSGELFF.

The rearrangement links TRBV4-1 to TRBJ1-1, with D perhaps TRBD1 (5 bases). The CDR3 is 14 residues long. Germline lookup yields CDR1 MGHRA and CDR2 YSYEKL. V was trimmed by 1 base and J by 5 bases, leaving 11 bases between them. CDR3 DNA: TGCGCCAGCAGCCAAGTCGTCAGGGTAACTGAAGCTTTCTTT. Its protein product is CASSQVVRVTEAFF.

In DNA form, the CDR3 reads TGTGCCTGGAGGGAGGAGAACACTGAAGCTTTCTTT. It is translated as CAWREENTEAFF. This rearrangement joins TRBV30 to TRBJ1-1; D is undetermined. Germline V lookup: CDR1 GTSNPN, CDR2 SVGIG (reference sequence). Trimming pared 3 bases from V and 1 base from J, leaving 6 bases between. This CDR3 comprises 12 residues.

With respect to this clone: The sample carries other DNA sequences with the same CDR3. The chain joins TRBV5-1 to TRBJ2-3; a weak D match, TRBD1 (6 bases). V was cut by 2 bases and J by 0 bases, with 10 bases left in between. The germline CDR1 and CDR2 sequences are SGHRS and YFSETQ. This CDR3 has 15 amino acids. CDR3 nucleotides: TGCGCCAGCAGCTTCAGGGGAACTAGCACAGATACGCAGTATTTT. As protein: CASSFRGTSTDTQYF. The whole variable domain, remainder taken from reference TRBV5-1 and TRBJ2-3, is KAGVTQTPRYLIKTRGQQVTLSCSPISGHRSVSWYQQTPGQGLQFLFEYFSETQRNKGNFPGRFSGRQFSNSRSEMNVSTLELGDSALYLCASSFRGTSTDTQYFGPGTRLTVL.